The 13 T cell receptor beta chains listed next were all sequenced from one sample in a study of T-cell reconstitution after alpha-beta-depleted transplantation in children. TCRbeta library construction was performed incorporating unique molecular identifiers. In TCRdb, the PCR reads were re-called with MiXCR into one record per CDR3 protein. The sample includes approximately 630,000 distinct CDR3 sequences, about 12% of them seen just once. The sequences come from PBMCs, collected before TCRalphabeta/CD19-depleted stem cell transplant. The source of these receptors is a girl aged 2-15 years with congenital amegakaryocytic thrombocytopenia, due to receive a stem cell transplant.

This clonotype was counted at least ten times. The gene calls are TRBV7-8 and TRBJ1-1; possible D gene TRBD1, 5 bases. Germline V gives CDR1 SGHVS, CDR2 FQNEAQ. Trimming cost V 5 bases and J 3 bases, with 13 bases left between them. The CDR3 sequence is 14 residues long. CDR3 loop: CASSPGIRHTEAFF. The CDR3 DNA reads as TGTGCCAGCAGCCCAGGGATCAGACACACTGAAGCTTTCTTT.

This clonotype was seen more than once but under ten times. The V gene is TRBV7-6, the J gene TRBJ2-3; TRBD2 matches at 13 bases. Germline CDR1 is SGHVS and CDR2 is FNYEAQ. The CDR3 length is 19 residues. Trimming took 6 bases from V and 1 from J; bases not matched to a gene: 13. CDR3 nucleotide sequence: TGTGCCAGCAGACCAAACGGACTAGCGGGAGTTGGGGGCACAGATACGCAGTATTTT. Its protein product is CASRPNGLAGVGGTDTQYF.

V and J are TRBV7-6 and TRBJ1-4; D is uncertain. V was trimmed by 1 base and J by 3 bases, leaving 21 bases between them. This CDR3 is 19 amino acids long. CDR1 is SGHVS, CDR2 FNYEAQ, per germline. CDR3 DNA: TGTGCCAGCAGCTTAGAGCGGTCGGCGGCAGGATTCCCTAATGAAAAACTGTTTTTT. Translating it yields CASSLERSAAGFPNEKLFF.

This clonotype was counted between two and nine times. The V gene is TRBV29-1, the J gene TRBJ1-4; D might be TRBD1 (6 bases). Trimming left V 4 bases short and J 8 bases short, with 17 bases between. The CDR3 is made up of 14 amino acids. CDR1 and CDR2 from the germline V gene are SQVTM and ANQGSEA. CDR3 region: CSVASGTKVEKLFF. CDR3 bases: TGCAGCGTTGCCTCCGGGACAAAGGTCGAAAAACTGTTTTTT.

This clonotype was counted many times. The rearrangement links TRBV20-1 to TRBJ2-3; D gene uncertain. The CDR3 totals 15 residues. Germline V CDR1 and CDR2: DFQATT, SNEGSKA (reference sequence). Trimming removed 2 bases at V and 0 bases at J, with 12 bases between. The CDR3: CSARLARTSTDTQYF. The CDR3 DNA reads as TGCAGTGCTAGATTGGCCAGAACTAGCACAGATACGCAGTATTTT.

The V gene is TRBV6-5, the J gene TRBJ2-7, with TRBD1 matching 7 bases. V gave up 2 bases and J gave up 0 bases; unmatched junction bases: 4. The CDR3 loop spans 15 amino acids. Germline lookup yields CDR1 MNHEY and CDR2 SVGAGI. This chain's CDR3 is CASSYLQGPSYEQYF. The CDR3 coding sequence is TGTGCCAGCAGTTACCTACAGGGGCCCTCCTACGAGCAGTACTTC.

This clonotype occurred many times. The chain recombines TRBV2 with TRBJ1-2, with D possibly being TRBD1 (5 bases). The length of the CDR3 is 14 residues. Per germline, CDR1 SNHLY and CDR2 FYNNEI. V lost 5 bases and J 4 bases, leaving 14 bases between the germline ends. CDR3 loop: CASSMAGTAYGYTF. As DNA, the CDR3 is TGTGCCAGCAGTATGGCCGGGACCGCCTATGGCTACACCTTC.

In the case of this clonotype: With a much larger clone just one base away, this may be a read error. The chain carries TRBV29-1 and TRBJ2-3, with 11 bases that match TRBD1. V dropped 7 bases and J dropped 5; count of bases not matched to a gene: 8. The CDR3 spans 14 residues. Germline V gene sequence: CDR1 SQVTM, CDR2 ANQGSEA. CDR3 DNA sequence: TGCAGCGCCCGCTGGGACAGGGGGGGAGATACGCAGTATTTT. Translation: CSARWDRGGDTQYF.

Worth noting for this clonotype: Lacking the conserved final phenylalanine or tryptophan, this CDR3 likely reflects a read error. The V call is TRBV28, the J call TRBJ2-1, with 12 nucleotides matching TRBD1. V lost 8 bases, J lost 0 bases, and 5 bases stayed unmatched. From germline, CDR1 is MDHEN and CDR2 SYDVKM. CDR3 length equals 16 residues. CDR3 protein: CASRDRGQSSYNEQFS. The CDR3 DNA reads TGTGCCAGCCGGGACAGGGGGCAGAGCTCCTACAATGAGCAGTTCTCC.

There are many counts of this clonotype. This chain connects TRBV27 to TRBJ1-5; D unresolved. This CDR3 has 14 residues. V lost 6 bases and J 5 bases, leaving 14 bases between the germline ends. Germline V gives CDR1 MNHEY, CDR2 SMNVEV (reference sequence). In nucleotides, the CDR3 is TGTGCCAGCAGGCAAACAGAGCCTCATCAGCCCCAGCATTTT. This gives the protein CASRQTEPHQPQHF.

This clonotype appeared many times. V gene TRBV29-1 combines with J gene TRBJ2-2; TRBD1 agrees at 8 bases. There are 16 residues in the CDR3. Germline V CDR1 and CDR2: SQVTM, ANQGSEA. V shed 7 bases, J shed 5 bases, and the junction held 15 bases outside the gene matches. As DNA, the CDR3 is TGCAGCGCCCAAGGGACAGGACTTTCGCTAACCGGGGAGCTGTTTTTT. Translated, it gives CSAQGTGLSLTGELFF.

This clonotype was counted ten times or more. The CDR3, as DNA: TGTGCCAGCAGTTACGGCGGGAGCGCAGATACGCAGTATTTT. Its protein is CASSYGGSADTQYF. V usage is TRBV6-5 and J usage is TRBJ2-3; TRBD2 matches at 7 bases. The CDR3 covers 14 residues. From germline, CDR1 is MNHEY and CDR2 SVGAGI. Trimming at V came to 2 bases and at J to 4 bases, leaving 3 bases not matched to a gene.

This clonotype has a count of ten or more. The chain employs TRBV6-5 and TRBJ2-3, with 8 bases identical to TRBD2. V was clipped by 4 bases and J by 6 bases; unmatched bases: 15. CDR1 and CDR2 (germline): MNHEY, SVGAGI. CDR3 size: 17 residues. The CDR3 DNA follows: TGTGCCAGCAGTTTCGTCTTGACAGCGGGAGCTGGGGATACGCAGTATTTT. This encodes CASSFVLTAGAGDTQYF.